Given below is one TCR beta chain in context. The antigen is undetermined. The data derive from a study of graft-versus-host responses after intestinal transplantation. The CDR3 is made up of 13 amino acids. V lost 5 bases to trimming and J lost 9 bases, with 16 bases between them. Looked up from germline, CDR1 is MNHEY and CDR2 is SMNVEV (reference sequence). Sequencing was performed with immunoSEQ multiplex PCR; in TCRdb, only in-frame clones are kept and a portion is missing. The sample lists about 100,000 clones; about 90% were seen once. Findings and caveats of the study: GvH clones were identified in recipient marrow, with some first appearing in ileum or blood.

The rearrangement links TRBV27 to TRBJ1-2; D might be TRBD1 (6 bases). This TCR was recovered from a human donor who was the organ donor for an intestinal transplant. The sequenced sample was unstimulated CD4+ T cells sorted from spleen or lymph node cells, obtained before transplant. The CDR3 nucleotides read TGTGCCAGCAGTGAGATGGACAGCCGTAGCTACACCTTC. It codes for CASSEMDSRSYTF.